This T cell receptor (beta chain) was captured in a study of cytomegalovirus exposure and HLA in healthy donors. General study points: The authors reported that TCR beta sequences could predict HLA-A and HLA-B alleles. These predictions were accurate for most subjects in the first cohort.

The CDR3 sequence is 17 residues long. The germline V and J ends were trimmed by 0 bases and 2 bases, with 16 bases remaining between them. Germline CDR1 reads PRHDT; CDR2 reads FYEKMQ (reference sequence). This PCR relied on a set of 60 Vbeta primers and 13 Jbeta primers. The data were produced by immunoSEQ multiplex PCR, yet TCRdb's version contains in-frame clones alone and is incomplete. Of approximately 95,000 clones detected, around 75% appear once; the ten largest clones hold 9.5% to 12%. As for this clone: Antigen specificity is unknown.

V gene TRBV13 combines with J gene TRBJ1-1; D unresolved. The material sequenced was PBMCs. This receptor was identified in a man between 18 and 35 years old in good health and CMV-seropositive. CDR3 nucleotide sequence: TGTGCCAGCAGCTTAGGCCGAAATTTGCGCCGAAACACTGAAGCTTTCTTT. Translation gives CASSLGRNLRRNTEAFF. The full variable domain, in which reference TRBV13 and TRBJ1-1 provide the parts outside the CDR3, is AAGVIQSPRHLIKEKRETATLKCYPIPRHDTVYWYQQGPGQDPQFLISFYEKMQSDKGSIPDRFSAQQFSDYHSELNMSSLELGDSALYFCASSLGRNLRRNTEAFFGQGTRLTVV.